One sample yielded the 25 T cell receptor beta chains listed below, sequenced in a study of blood T cell repertoires in COVID-19. Measured with immunoSEQ multiplex PCR; TCRdb has only the in-frame clones, and not every one. The sample has some 290,000 clones, 87% seen once. Material for sequencing was peripheral blood. The origin of the receptors is a woman aged 45 to 65 who had recovered from COVID-19.

The rearrangement links TRBV14 to TRBJ1-1, with D unresolved. Germline values: CDR1 SGHDN, CDR2 FVKESK. The length of the CDR3 is 14 residues. V dropped 1 base and J dropped 6 bases, with 12 bases sitting between them. The CDR3 sequence is CASSQGRREAEAFF. Here the CDR3 DNA reads TGTGCCAGCAGCCAAGGCCGGAGGGAGGCTGAAGCTTTCTTT.

The rearrangement joins TRBV16 to TRBJ1-2, with D perhaps matching TRBD1 (5 bases). Germline V gene data show CDR1 as KGHSY and CDR2 as FQNENV. The CDR3 spans 14 residues. With 0 bases removed from V and 2 bases from J, the gap between germline ends came to 7 bases. Written as DNA, the CDR3 is TGTGCCAGCAGCCAATCGCAGGGAAACTATGGCTACACCTTC. Protein sequence: CASSQSQGNYGYTF.

This clone has only one observation. V is TRBV14 and J is TRBJ2-3, with TRBD1 matching over 8 bases. Germline values: CDR1 SGHDN, CDR2 FVKESK. With 6 bases clipped from V and 2 bases from J, the junction kept 7 bases outside the gene matches. CDR3 length equals 15 residues. The CDR3 coding sequence is TGTGCCAGCAGAGGCCCAGGGGGCCACACAGATACGCAGTATTTT. Its protein is CASRGPGGHTDTQYF. The full variable domain, rest sourced from reference TRBV14 and TRBJ2-3, is EAGVTQFPSHSVIEKGQTVTLRCDPISGHDNLYWYRRVMGKEIKFLLHFVKESKQDESGMPNNRFLAERTGGTYSTLKVQPAELEDSGVYFCASRGPGGHTDTQYFGPGTRLTVL.

This chain connects TRBV2 to TRBJ1-1; TRBD1 is a possible D gene (5 bases). V lost 6 bases, J lost 1 base, and 18 bases lay in between. This CDR3 spans 16 amino acids. Germline V gene data show CDR1 as SNHLY and CDR2 as FYNNEI. DNA for the CDR3: TGTGCCAGCAGAGAGAACTACAGGTTTCCGAACACTGAAGCTTTCTTT. It codes for CASRENYRFPNTEAFF.

V and J are TRBV11-1 and TRBJ2-1; TRBD2 is a possible D gene (5 bases). Looked up from germline, CDR1 is SGHAT and CDR2 is FQDESV (reference sequence). This CDR3 contains 14 residues. V was trimmed by 2 bases and J by 4 bases, leaving 9 bases between them. As DNA, the CDR3 is TGTGCCAGCAGCTTATCAGCGGATTACAATGAGCAGTTCTTC. Translated, it gives CASSLSADYNEQFF.

This sequence joins TRBV2 and TRBJ1-2; D perhaps matches TRBD1 (5 bases). This CDR3 spans 14 amino acids. CDR1 is SNHLY and CDR2 is FYNNEI in the germline V gene. Between the trimmed V and J ends, which lost 5 bases and 5 bases, there was a span of 15 bases. The CDR3 DNA reads TGTGCCAGCAGTCGGATCGGGGGTAATTATGGCTACACCTTC. It translates to CASSRIGGNYGYTF.

The chain recombines TRBV13 with TRBJ1-6, with 9 nucleotides matching TRBD1. V shed 4 bases and J 8 bases; nucleotides not matched to a gene: 3. This CDR3 has 14 amino acids. CDR1 is PRHDT and CDR2 is FYEKMQ in the germline V gene (reference sequence). The CDR3 DNA sequence: TGTGCCAGCAGCTCTGGACAGGGGTATTCACCCCTCCACTTT. The encoded protein is CASSSGQGYSPLHF.

The chain combines TRBV3-1 (or the pseudogene TRBV3-2) with TRBJ1-2, with D unclear. Per germline, CDR1 LGHDT and CDR2 YNNKEL (reference sequence). The ends were cut back, 3 bases at V and 5 bases at J, with 10 bases in the middle. There are 13 residues in the CDR3. CDR3: CASSQGSTYGYTF. Here the CDR3 DNA reads TGTGCCAGCAGCCAGGGCAGCACTTATGGCTACACCTTC.

The chain joins TRBV5-1 to TRBJ1-1; 7 bases are shared with TRBD1. This CDR3 spans 14 amino acids. With V trimmed by 4 bases and J by 5 bases, 8 bases remained unmatched. Germline lookup yields CDR1 SGHRS and CDR2 YFSETQ. The CDR3 nucleotides read TGCGCCAGCAGCCTATTCGACAGGGAGACTGAAGCTTTCTTT. This codes for CASSLFDRETEAFF.

The J gene is TRBJ2-2, the V gene TRBV15; maybe TRBD1 (8 bases). The CDR3 consists of 19 residues. The V gene lost 1 base and the J gene lost 5 bases, with 23 bases spanning the gap. The germline V gene encodes CDR1 LNHNV and CDR2 YYDKDF (reference sequence). The CDR3 here is CATSRGLAAGGAGTGELFF. CDR3 sequence (DNA): TGTGCCACCAGCAGAGGTCTAGCGGCAGGGGGCGCGGGGACCGGGGAGCTGTTTTTT. The variable domain in full, completed from reference TRBV15 and TRBJ2-2, reads DAMVIQNPRYQVTQFGKPVTLSCSQTLNHNVMYWYQQKSSQAPKLLFHYYDKDFNNEADTPDNFQSRRPNTSFCFLDIRSPGLGDTAMYLCATSRGLAAGGAGTGELFFGEGSRLTVL.

For the CDR3, the DNA is TGTGCTAGTGGTCAAGACCCCCGCGGGACCCAGTACTTC. Translated: CASGQDPRGTQYF. This sequence joins TRBV12-5 and TRBJ2-5; no reliable D call. Trimming pared 5 bases from V and 7 bases from J, leaving 14 bases between. This CDR3 has 13 amino acids. Germline assignment: CDR1 LGHNT and CDR2 FRNRAP.

The chain joins TRBV28 to TRBJ2-7, with 8 nucleotides matching TRBD2. Germline CDR1 and CDR2: MDHEN and SYDVKM. This CDR3 region has 16 residues. After removal of 3 bases from V and 0 bases from J, the junction contained 7 bases not matched to a gene. This CDR3 is CASSLHLAGLSYEQYF. In DNA, the CDR3 is TGTGCCAGCAGTTTGCACCTAGCGGGCCTCTCCTACGAGCAGTACTTC.

This clone was observed a few times. The CDR3 sequence is CASSQSPGPNYGYTF. The CDR3 nucleotides are TGCGCCAGCAGCCAAAGTCCAGGCCCGAACTATGGCTACACCTTC. The rearrangement uses TRBV4-3 and TRBJ1-2; D uncertain. The CDR3 is made up of 15 amino acids. V lost 2 bases, J lost 2 bases, and 12 bases lay in between. The germline V gene encodes CDR1 LGHNA and CDR2 YSLEER.

This clone was recorded only once. V and J are TRBV12-5 and TRBJ2-1, with 11 bases matching TRBD2. This CDR3 is built from 16 residues. Germline V CDR1 and CDR2: LGHNT, FRNRAP. Unmatched junction bases numbered 5, after V lost 1 base and J lost 6 bases. The CDR3 is CASGLDGLAGRNEQFF. The CDR3 DNA follows: TGTGCTAGTGGTTTGGACGGACTAGCGGGTCGCAATGAGCAGTTCTTC.

The chain combines TRBV6-5 with TRBJ1-2; the match to TRBD1 covers 7 bases. The CDR3 length is 14 residues. With V trimmed by 5 bases and J by 4 bases, 7 bases remained unmatched. Germline V gene lookup returns CDR1 MNHEY and CDR2 SVGAGI. CDR3 amino acids: CASSNRGSPYGYTF. In DNA, the CDR3 is TGTGCCAGCAGTAACAGGGGATCCCCCTATGGCTACACCTTC.

The chain recombines TRBV4-3 with TRBJ2-7, with TRBD2 matching over 7 bases. This CDR3 is 15 amino acids long. The V and J ends lost 2 bases and 2 bases, in that order; junction bases with no gene match: 6. Germline V gene data show CDR1 as LGHNA and CDR2 as YSLEER. In DNA form, the CDR3 reads TGCGCCAGCAGCCAAATTATGGGGGGGACCTACGAGCAGTACTTC. It is translated as CASSQIMGGTYEQYF.

This chain uses TRBV29-1 with TRBJ1-1; no reliable D call. Trimming stripped 8 bases from V and 2 bases from J, with 15 bases between. Germline loops: CDR1 SQVTM, CDR2 ANQGSEA. This CDR3 contains 13 residues. Here the CDR3 reads CSPRRVRNTEAFF. For the CDR3, the DNA is TGCAGCCCCCGTCGGGTAAGAAACACTGAAGCTTTCTTT.

This clone is a singleton in its sample. The chain couples TRBV5-1 to TRBJ2-1; 9 nucleotides agree with TRBD1. CDR3 size: 16 residues. Per germline, CDR1 SGHRS and CDR2 YFSETQ. V shed 3 bases and J 2 bases; nucleotides not matched to a gene: 6. The CDR3 region has the DNA TGCGCCAGCAGCTGGACCGGGACAGGGACCTACAATGAGCAGTTCTTC. Amino acids: CASSWTGTGTYNEQFF.

This clone has only a few counts. J is TRBJ2-5 and V is TRBV5-8, with 12 bases that match TRBD2. The germline V gene has CDR1 SGHTS and CDR2 YDEGEE. After removal of 3 bases from V and 2 bases from J, the junction contained 8 bases not matched to a gene. The CDR3 length is 17 residues. The CDR3 region has the DNA TGTGCCAGCAGCTCATCCTTACTAGCGGGGGGTCAAGAGACCCAGTACTTC. This codes for CASSSSLLAGGQETQYF.

The chain employs TRBV4-2 and TRBJ2-1; D is undetermined. V lost 1 base and J 4 bases, leaving 5 bases between the germline ends. In germline, CDR1 is LGHNA, CDR2 YNFKEQ. The CDR3 runs 13 residues. In nucleotides, the CDR3 is TGTGCCAGCAGCCAAGTCGGTTACAATGAGCAGTTCTTC. The encoded protein is CASSQVGYNEQFF.

The chain combines TRBV7-3 with TRBJ2-1; D might be TRBD1 (7 bases). Germline CDR1 is SGHTA and CDR2 is FQGTGA. The ends were cut back, 7 bases at V and 8 bases at J, with 18 bases in the middle. The CDR3 loop spans 14 amino acids. The CDR3 DNA reads TGTGCCAGCACCCTGCAGGGGGGCGACTATGAGCAGTTCTTC. Translating it yields CASTLQGGDYEQFF.

V is TRBV9 and J is TRBJ1-3; D is unclear. The V gene's germline CDR1 is SGDLS and CDR2 YYNGEE. This CDR3 region has 16 residues. Trimming pared 4 bases from V and 4 bases from J, leaving 18 bases between. The CDR3 bases are TGTGCCAGCAGCCCTGACGCGGGCATCATCGGAAACACCATATATTTT. Translation: CASSPDAGIIGNTIYF. The variable domain in full, completed from reference TRBV9 and TRBJ1-3, reads DSGVTQTPKHLITATGQRVTLRCSPRSGDLSVYWYQQSLDQGLQFLIQYYNGEERAKGNILERFSAQQFPDLHSELNLSSLELGDSALYFCASSPDAGIIGNTIYFGEGSWLTVV.

V gene TRBV5-1 combines with J gene TRBJ2-4, with 8 bases aligning to TRBD2. CDR3 size: 17 residues. With 4 bases clipped from V and 0 bases from J, the junction kept 9 bases outside the gene matches. CDR1 and CDR2 (germline): SGHRS, YFSETQ. For the CDR3, the DNA is TGCGCCAGCAGCCCGGGGGGGCTTCGCCTAGCCAAAAACATTCAGTACTTC. This codes for CASSPGGLRLAKNIQYF.

The chain recombines TRBV19 with TRBJ1-6, with 9 bases identical to TRBD1. Germline V gene lookup returns CDR1 LNHDA and CDR2 SQIVND (reference sequence). The CDR3 runs 18 residues. V lost 6 bases to trimming and J lost 0 bases; unmatched junction nucleotides: 9. This CDR3 reads CASSPGTGSGSYNSPLHF. Here the CDR3 DNA reads TGTGCCAGTAGCCCCGGGACAGGGTCAGGCTCCTATAATTCACCCCTCCACTTT.

The V call is TRBV6-2 or TRBV6-3, the J call TRBJ1-1, with TRBD1 as a possible D gene (6 bases). This CDR3 has 13 residues. V was trimmed by 2 bases and J by 6 bases, leaving 10 bases between them. Germline CDR1 is MNHEY and CDR2 is SVGEGT. This CDR3 reads CASSYPGTPEAFF. The CDR3 DNA sequence: TGTGCCAGCAGTTACCCTGGGACACCTGAAGCTTTCTTT.